This T cell receptor beta chain derives from a study of T cells after yellow fever vaccination. Study-level information: Fractions low in cell number were prepared with SMART-Seq v4 Ultra Low Input.

This clonotype has a count of ten or more. The target antigen is unknown. The CDR3 loop spans 14 amino acids. Germline lookup yields CDR1 MNHEY and CDR2 SVGAGI. J gave up 3 bases and V 4 bases, and 4 bases lay outside the gene matches. TCRdb fed the 5' RACE reads into MiXCR, producing one record per CDR3 protein. The sample lists nearly 550,000 distinct CDR3 sequences, less than 20% occurring once. Regarding the study as a whole: In FACS-sorted repertoires, abundant clonotypes from the bulk population could appear as contaminants.

This receptor was identified in a young man who received the YFV17D yellow fever vaccine. This material consisted of PBMCs, taken 15 days after the yellow fever booster vaccination. The chain has TRBV6-5 and TRBJ2-7; the match to TRBD1 covers 9 bases. The chain's CDR3 is CASSSGQGFYEQYF. The CDR3 nucleotides read TGTGCCAGCAGTTCGGGACAGGGTTTCTACGAGCAGTACTTC.